Listed here are 22 T cell receptor beta chains from one sample, sequenced in a study of T cell responses to AZD1222 COVID-19 vaccine. The data were produced by immunoSEQ multiplex PCR, yet TCRdb's version contains in-frame clones alone and is incomplete. The sample records about 100,000 clones, more than 75% being singletons. The sequences come from peripheral blood, collected on day 0 of AZD1222 vaccination. The receptors derive from an adult in good health.

This rearrangement joins TRBV5-1 to TRBJ1-2; no clear D gene. This CDR3 has 14 amino acids. V was shortened by 4 bases and J by 2 bases, with 12 bases between the two germline ends. The V gene's germline CDR1 is SGHRS and CDR2 YFSETQ. The CDR3 protein is CASSPGLSNYGYTF. DNA for the CDR3: TGCGCCAGCAGCCCCGGCCTCAGCAACTATGGCTACACCTTC.

The gene calls are TRBV10-3 and TRBJ1-2; perhaps TRBD1 as D (5 bases). In germline, CDR1 is ENHRY, CDR2 SYGVKD. The CDR3 is made up of 13 amino acids. V shed 0 bases and J shed 7 bases, with 9 bases lying between them. In DNA, the CDR3 is TGTGCCATCAGTGAGTCGATCGGGGCTGGCTACACCTTC. Translating it yields CAISESIGAGYTF.

This clone has only one observation. V usage is TRBV7-8 and J usage is TRBJ2-7; 11 nucleotides line up with TRBD2. V lost 1 base to trimming and J lost 2 bases; unmatched junction nucleotides: 13. Germline CDR1 is SGHVS and CDR2 is FQNEAQ. CDR3 length: 19 amino acids. The CDR3 here is CASSLGVWRLAGPAYEQYF. For the CDR3, the DNA is TGTGCCAGCAGCTTAGGGGTATGGCGACTAGCGGGACCCGCCTACGAGCAGTACTTC.

This clone appeared once. The J gene is TRBJ2-5, the V gene TRBV18; possibly TRBD2 for D (6 bases). The ends were cut back, 3 bases at V and 4 bases at J, with 15 bases in the middle. From germline, CDR1 is KGHSH and CDR2 LQKENI. The CDR3 has 15 residues. CDR3 sequence reads: CASSPQLLEGETQYF. As DNA, the CDR3 is TGTGCCAGCTCACCCCAGCTCCTGGAGGGAGAGACCCAGTACTTC.

Only a few counts were recorded for this clone. The V and J genes are TRBV4-3 and TRBJ2-3, with 13 bases lining up with TRBD2. V gave up 0 bases and J gave up 4 bases; unmatched junction bases: 7. CDR3 length: 18 residues. Germline CDR1 and CDR2: LGHNA and YSLEER. The CDR3 is CASSQEGKGLAGSDTQYF. The CDR3, as DNA: TGCGCCAGCAGCCAAGAAGGGAAGGGACTAGCGGGATCAGATACGCAGTATTTT.

This chain uses TRBV24-1 with TRBJ2-3; 7 bases line up with TRBD2. The CDR3 length is 15 residues. The junction had 5 bases not matched to a gene; V was cut back by 4 bases and J by 2 bases. Per germline, CDR1 KGHDR and CDR2 SFDVKD. CDR3: CATSDPRDYTDTQYF. The CDR3 coding sequence is TGTGCCACCAGTGACCCCAGGGACTACACAGATACGCAGTATTTT.

The V call is TRBV7-2, the J call TRBJ2-3; D may be TRBD2 (5 bases). Trimming removed 4 bases from V and 4 bases from J, with 12 bases in between. Per the germline V gene, CDR1 is SGHTA and CDR2 is FQGNSA. The CDR3 extends over 14 amino acids. For the CDR3, the DNA is TGTGCCAGCAGCTCGGACTTAGCATCAGATACGCAGTATTTT. Protein sequence: CASSSDLASDTQYF.

The CDR3 region has the DNA TGCGCCAGCAGCTTGTCGTCGGGGAACTATGGCTACACCTTC. It encodes CASSLSSGNYGYTF. The chain combines TRBV5-1 with TRBJ1-2, with D hard to call. CDR3 length: 14 residues. V was shortened by 1 base and J by 2 bases, with 9 bases between the two germline ends. Germline V gives CDR1 SGHRS, CDR2 YFSETQ.

This rearrangement joins TRBV5-1 to TRBJ1-1; the D gene is possibly TRBD1 (6 bases). The germline V gene encodes CDR1 SGHRS and CDR2 YFSETQ. The CDR3 is 16 amino acids. V was pared by 0 bases and J by 3 bases, with 15 bases between. The CDR3 DNA reads TGCGCCAGCAGCTTGGCGCCAGACAGGTTCGACACTGAAGCTTTCTTT. This encodes CASSLAPDRFDTEAFF.

The chain carries TRBV10-3 and TRBJ2-7; D uncertain. CDR3 length equals 15 residues. The germline V and J ends were trimmed by 3 bases and 2 bases, with 14 bases remaining between them. Germline V lookup: CDR1 ENHRY, CDR2 SYGVKD. CDR3 loop: CAISDRADITYEQYF. Written as DNA, the CDR3 is TGTGCCATCAGTGATCGGGCCGATATAACCTACGAGCAGTACTTC.

The chain links TRBV7-2 to TRBJ2-3; 7 bases line up with TRBD2. V lost 2 bases to trimming and J lost 1 base; unmatched junction nucleotides: 6. From germline, CDR1 is SGHTA and CDR2 FQGNSA. The CDR3 is 16 amino acids. In DNA, the CDR3 is TGTGCCAGCAGCTTATTGGGAAGCGGGGGCACAGATACGCAGTATTTT. This translates into CASSLLGSGGTDTQYF.

This chain connects TRBV5-4 to TRBJ1-6, with 10 bases matching TRBD1. Germline V CDR1 and CDR2: SGHNT, YYREEE (reference sequence). The CDR3 totals 14 residues. J lost 10 bases, V lost 3 bases, and 4 bases had no gene match. CDR3 nucleotide sequence: TGTGCCAGCAGCTCGACAGGGGGCGGCTCACCCCTCCACTTT. It is translated as CASSSTGGGSPLHF.

This chain joins TRBV13 and TRBJ2-5; possible D gene TRBD2, 7 bases. Deletions cut 3 bases from V and 2 bases from J, with 16 bases between. This CDR3 is 16 amino acids long. Germline assignment: CDR1 PRHDT and CDR2 FYEKMQ (reference sequence). The CDR3: CASSLRGRGAQETQYF. The CDR3 DNA is TGTGCCAGCAGCTTGAGGGGGAGGGGAGCACAAGAGACCCAGTACTTC.

The chain recombines TRBV6-5 with TRBJ1-2; D is perhaps TRBD1 (6 bases). Germline V gives CDR1 MNHEY, CDR2 SVGAGI. The CDR3 sequence is 13 residues long. Trimming shortened V by 8 bases and J by 1 base, and 11 bases separated the two germline ends. CDR3 loop: CASGRQVNYGYTF. DNA of the CDR3: TGTGCCAGCGGTCGACAGGTTAACTATGGCTACACCTTC.

The rearrangement uses TRBV19 and TRBJ1-5; D is unclear. Deletions cut 1 base from V and 4 bases from J, with 5 bases between. CDR3 length equals 13 residues. Germline V gene lookup returns CDR1 LNHDA and CDR2 SQIVND (reference sequence). For the CDR3, the DNA is TGTGCCAGTAGTATAGCCGCGAATCAGCCCCAGCATTTT. It specifies CASSIAANQPQHF.

The J gene is TRBJ1-3, the V gene TRBV15; D not certain. V was clipped by 0 bases and J by 0 bases, with 9 bases between them. CDR1 is LNHNV, CDR2 YYDKDF, per germline (reference sequence). CDR3 length equals 16 residues. The CDR3 loop is CATSRDGPSSGNTIYF. As DNA, the CDR3 is TGTGCCACCAGCAGAGACGGCCCGAGCTCTGGAAACACCATATATTTT.

This chain uses TRBV10-3 with TRBJ2-1; TRBD2 matches at 7 bases. J was trimmed by 9 bases and V by 0 bases; bases with no gene match: 5. Germline V lookup: CDR1 ENHRY, CDR2 SYGVKD. The CDR3 consists of 14 residues. The CDR3, as DNA: TGTGCCATCAGTGAGTCTGTTAGCGGGCTTGAGCAGTTCTTC. It yields the protein CAISESVSGLEQFF.

The chain has TRBV2 and TRBJ2-7, with D perhaps TRBD2 (7 bases). Deletions cut 8 bases from V and 5 bases from J, with 19 bases between. CDR3 length: 14 residues. Germline V gene lookup returns CDR1 SNHLY and CDR2 FYNNEI. CDR3 residues: CASRGGPRPNEQYF. The CDR3 DNA sequence: TGTGCCAGCCGCGGGGGCCCCCGACCTAACGAGCAGTACTTC.

About this clone itself: In the same sample, other DNA sequences code for this CDR3. The rearrangement joins TRBV12-3 or TRBV12-4 to TRBJ1-2; D is unresolved. Between the trimmed V and J ends, which lost 3 bases and 5 bases, there was a span of 10 bases. This CDR3 is built from 13 residues. CDR3 region: CASSFPAGYGYTF. For the CDR3, the DNA is TGTGCCAGCAGTTTCCCGGCGGGGTATGGCTACACCTTC.

This rearrangement joins TRBV2 to TRBJ2-3; no definite D call. This CDR3 is 14 amino acids long. Germline V gene lookup returns CDR1 SNHLY and CDR2 FYNNEI. Trimming took 2 bases from V and 1 from J, leaving 7 bases between them. The CDR3 bases are TGTGCCAGCAGTGAACTAGTGGGCACAGATACGCAGTATTTT. Its translation is CASSELVGTDTQYF.

The chain combines TRBV5-1 with TRBJ2-1, with D possibly matching TRBD2 (6 bases). V lost 0 bases to trimming and J lost 1 base, with 11 bases between them. Germline lookup yields CDR1 SGHRS and CDR2 YFSETQ. This CDR3 is built from 16 residues. The CDR3 DNA is TGCGCCAGCAGCTTGGAAGCGGGCGGATCCTACAATGAGCAGTTCTTC. This gives the protein CASSLEAGGSYNEQFF.

The chain is built from TRBV28 and TRBJ1-6; D remains unclear. The CDR3 spans 13 residues. V lost 4 bases and J 6 bases, leaving 7 bases between the germline ends. Germline lookup yields CDR1 MDHEN and CDR2 SYDVKM. The CDR3 spells CASSSGSNSPLHF. The CDR3 DNA is TGTGCCAGCAGTTCCGGGTCTAATTCACCCCTCCACTTT. Filled out from reference TRBV28 and TRBJ1-6, the complete variable domain reads DVKVTQSSRYLVKRTGEKVFLECVQDMDHENMFWYRQDPGLGLRLIYFSYDVKMKEKGDIPEGYSVSREKKERFSLILESASTNQTSMYLCASSSGSNSPLHFGNGTRLTVT.